This T cell receptor (beta chain) was sequenced during a study of cytomegalovirus exposure and HLA in healthy donors. In the study overall: Most donors, 70% to 85% of 398 genotyped, fell in the Caucasian-associated ancestry cluster.

The study's findings and limits: The study put 150 to 200 TCR beta chains on its list as cytomegalovirus-associated. The authors reported that TCR beta sequences could predict HLA-A and HLA-B alleles. These predictions were accurate for most subjects in the first cohort. It was only CMV serostatus that was available as immune exposure information.

Note on this clone: Its antigen remains unidentified.

The primer mix had 60 Vbeta and 13 Jbeta primers. Assay used: immunoSEQ multiplex PCR; TCRdb lists only in-frame clones, some missing. Counted here are roughly 120,000 clones, around 76% occurring once; the ten biggest clones make up about 16%. Sequenced input: PBMCs. This clonotype originated in a man aged 45-65 years in good health and CMV-seropositive.

CDR3 DNA sequence: TGTGCCAGCAGCTACGGACAGGGGGGGACCCAGTACTTC. Its protein is CASSYGQGGTQYF. This chain uses TRBV11-2 with TRBJ2-5, with TRBD1 matching over 10 bases. CDR3 size: 13 residues. Trimming cost V 4 bases and J 7 bases; bases outside gene matches: 3. In germline, CDR1 is SGHAT, CDR2 FQNNGV.